This T cell receptor beta chain is drawn from a study of untreated major depressive disorder. CD4+ T cell purity was typically approximately 96%. Study results and caveats: The sequencing tests were limited to three preselected Vbeta families. TRBV05-01 (Vbeta 5.1) usage was higher in CD4+ T cells of depressed patients than controls.

Notes on this clone: Its matching antigen is unknown.

Generated by immunoSEQ multiplex PCR, the TCRdb table keeps only in-frame clones and is missing some. The sample has about 19,000 clones; 80% to 95% are singletons. The CDR3 loop spans 15 amino acids. V was pared by 4 bases and J by 1 base, with 4 bases of the junction left unmatched. From germline, CDR1 is SGDLS and CDR2 YYNGEE. The rearrangement joins TRBV9 to TRBJ2-1; TRBD2 matches 8 bases. This receptor was obtained from a woman in her forties with major depressive disorder. Source material: CD4+ T cells from PBMCs. The CDR3 protein is CASSPGGHSYNEQFF. The CDR3 DNA follows: TGTGCCAGCAGCCCGGGGGGGCATTCCTACAATGAGCAGTTCTTC.